This T cell receptor beta chain came from a study of molecular identifiers for immune sequencing clone quantification. TCRdb re-derived calls from the PCR reads in MiXCR, one entry per CDR3 protein. The data show under 600,000 distinct CDR3 sequences, about a quarter seen once. The V segment lost 4 bases and the J segment 3 bases; nucleotides outside the gene matches: 7. From germline, CDR1 is SGHAT and CDR2 FQNNGV. This CDR3 comprises 16 residues. The sequence derives from a human donor in good health. Some libraries in this study had Jurkat cell RNA spiked in. The sequenced sample was naive CD8+ T cells from blood, with Jurkat cell RNA spiked in. The subset here: FACS-sorted CD8+CD4-CCR7+CD45RA+ naive T cells. The genes are TRBV11-2 and TRBJ2-3; 10 nucleotides line up with TRBD2. CDR3 amino acids: CASSSASGGATDTQYF. The CDR3 nucleotides are TGTGCCAGCAGCTCAGCCAGCGGGGGGGCGACAGATACGCAGTATTTT. The full variable domain, in which reference TRBV11-2 and TRBJ2-3 provide the parts outside the CDR3, is EAGVAQSPRYKIIEKRQSVAFWCNPISGHATLYWYQQILGQGPKLLIQFQNNGVVDDSQLPKDRFSAERLKGVDSTLKIQPAKLEDSAVYLCASSSASGGATDTQYFGPGTRLTVL.